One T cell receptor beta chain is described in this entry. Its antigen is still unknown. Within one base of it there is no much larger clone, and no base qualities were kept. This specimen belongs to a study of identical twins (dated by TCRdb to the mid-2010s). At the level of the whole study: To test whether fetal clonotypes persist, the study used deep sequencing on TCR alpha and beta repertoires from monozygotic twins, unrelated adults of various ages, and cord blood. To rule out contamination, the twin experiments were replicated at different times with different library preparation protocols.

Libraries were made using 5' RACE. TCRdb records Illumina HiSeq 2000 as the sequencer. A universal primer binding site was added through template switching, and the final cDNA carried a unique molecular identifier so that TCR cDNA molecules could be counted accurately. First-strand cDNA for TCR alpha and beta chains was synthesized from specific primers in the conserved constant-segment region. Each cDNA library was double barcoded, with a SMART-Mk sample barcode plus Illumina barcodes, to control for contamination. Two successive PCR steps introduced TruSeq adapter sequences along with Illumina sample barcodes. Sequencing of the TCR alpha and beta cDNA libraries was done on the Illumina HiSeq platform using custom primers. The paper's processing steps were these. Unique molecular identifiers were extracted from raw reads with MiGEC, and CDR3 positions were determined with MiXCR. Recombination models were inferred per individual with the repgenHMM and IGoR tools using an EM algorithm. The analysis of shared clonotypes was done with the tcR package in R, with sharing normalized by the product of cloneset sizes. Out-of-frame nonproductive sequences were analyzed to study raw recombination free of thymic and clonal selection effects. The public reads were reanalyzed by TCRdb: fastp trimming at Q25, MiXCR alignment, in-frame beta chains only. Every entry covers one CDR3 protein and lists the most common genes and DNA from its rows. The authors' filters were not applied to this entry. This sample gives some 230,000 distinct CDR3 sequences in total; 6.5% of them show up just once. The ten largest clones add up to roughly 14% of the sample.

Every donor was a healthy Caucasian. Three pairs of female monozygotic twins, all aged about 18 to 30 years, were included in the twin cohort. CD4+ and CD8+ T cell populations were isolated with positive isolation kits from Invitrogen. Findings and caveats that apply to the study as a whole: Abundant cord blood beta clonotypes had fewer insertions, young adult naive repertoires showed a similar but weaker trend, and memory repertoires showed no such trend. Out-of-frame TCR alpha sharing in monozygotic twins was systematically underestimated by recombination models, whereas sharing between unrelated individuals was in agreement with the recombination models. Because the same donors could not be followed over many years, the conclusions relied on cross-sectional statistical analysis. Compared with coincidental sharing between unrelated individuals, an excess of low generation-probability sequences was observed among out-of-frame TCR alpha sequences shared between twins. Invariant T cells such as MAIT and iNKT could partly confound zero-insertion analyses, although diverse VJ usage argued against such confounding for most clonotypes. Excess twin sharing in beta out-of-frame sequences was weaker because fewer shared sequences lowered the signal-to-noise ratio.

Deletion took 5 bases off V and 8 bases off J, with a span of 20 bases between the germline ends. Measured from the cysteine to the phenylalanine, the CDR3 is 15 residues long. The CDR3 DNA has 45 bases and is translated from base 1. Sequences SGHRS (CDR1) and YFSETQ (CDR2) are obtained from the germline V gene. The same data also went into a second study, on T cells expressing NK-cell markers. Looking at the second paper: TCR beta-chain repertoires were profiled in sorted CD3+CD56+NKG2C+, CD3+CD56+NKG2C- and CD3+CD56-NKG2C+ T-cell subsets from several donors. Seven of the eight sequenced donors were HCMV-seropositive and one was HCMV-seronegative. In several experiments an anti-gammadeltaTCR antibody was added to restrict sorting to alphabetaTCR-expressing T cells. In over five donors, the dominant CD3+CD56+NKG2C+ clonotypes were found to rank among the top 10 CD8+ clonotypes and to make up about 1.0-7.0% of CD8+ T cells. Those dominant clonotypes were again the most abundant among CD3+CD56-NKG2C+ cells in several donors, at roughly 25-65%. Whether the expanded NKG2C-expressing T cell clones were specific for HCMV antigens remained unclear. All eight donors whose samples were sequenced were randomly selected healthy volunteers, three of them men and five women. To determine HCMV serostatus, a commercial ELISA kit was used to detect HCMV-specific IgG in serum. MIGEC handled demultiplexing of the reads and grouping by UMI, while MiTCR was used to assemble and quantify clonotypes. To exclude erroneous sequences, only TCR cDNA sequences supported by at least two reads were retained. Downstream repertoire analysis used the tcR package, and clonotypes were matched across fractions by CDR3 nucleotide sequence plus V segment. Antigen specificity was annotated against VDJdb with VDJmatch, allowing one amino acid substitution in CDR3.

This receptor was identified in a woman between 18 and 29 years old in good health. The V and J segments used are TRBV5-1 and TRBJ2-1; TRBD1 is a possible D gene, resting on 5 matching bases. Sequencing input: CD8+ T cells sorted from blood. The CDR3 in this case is CASSSVVGQSDEQFF. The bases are TGCGCCAGCAGTTCCGTCGTGGGGCAGAGCGATGAGCAGTTCTTC.